The 8 T cell receptor beta chains below were found in one sample sequenced in a study of blood T cells in healthy people across ages. Alongside a J-beta primer mix, a sample-barcoded 5' primer served in a second PCR lasting about 7 to 11 cycles. One entry per CDR3 protein results from TCRdb running MiXCR on the 5' RACE reads. The repertoire consists of about 640,000 distinct CDR3 sequences, with under 65% occurring once and the leading ten covering 30% to 40%. Source material: blood. These TCRs come from a man aged 55 to 69 in good health.

The J gene is TRBJ2-6, the V gene TRBV7-2; a weak D match, TRBD1 (5 bases). Looked up from germline, CDR1 is SGHTA and CDR2 is FQGNSA. With 1 base removed from V and 4 bases from J, the gap between germline ends came to 17 bases. CDR3 size: 18 residues. DNA for the CDR3: TGTGCCAGCAGCTTAGTATTCATTGGGGCGGCGGGGGCCAACGTCCTGACTTTC. Its protein is CASSLVFIGAAGANVLTF.

The chain carries TRBV9 and TRBJ2-3, with TRBD2 matching 7 bases. The CDR3 length is 17 residues. The germline CDR1 and CDR2 sequences are SGDLS and YYNGEE. The V gene end was trimmed by 3 bases and the J gene end by 9 bases; junction bases not matched to a gene: 19. The chain's CDR3 is CASSAGIGGGYGETQYF. CDR3 DNA: TGTGCCAGCAGCGCCGGAATAGGCGGGGGATACGGGGAGACGCAGTATTTT.

The chain has TRBV20-1 and TRBJ2-7; 8 bases line up with TRBD1. The V gene's germline CDR1 is DFQATT and CDR2 SNEGSKA (reference sequence). The trim removed 5 bases at V and 0 bases at J, leaving 9 bases unmatched. The CDR3 runs 15 residues. For the CDR3, the DNA is TGCAGTGCTCCTCTGATGGGACAGGTCTCCTACGAGCAGTACTTC. Protein product: CSAPLMGQVSYEQYF.

In DNA form, the CDR3 reads TGCAGTGCTAGTTTACCCGGGGGCCATGAGCAGTTCTTC. Translating gives CSASLPGGHEQFF. This chain joins TRBV20-1 and TRBJ2-1; TRBD1 or TRBD2 may be the D gene (6 bases each). The germline V gene encodes CDR1 DFQATT and CDR2 SNEGSKA (reference sequence). Trimming left V 3 bases short and J 8 bases short, with 14 bases between. CDR3 length: 13 amino acids.

The chain links TRBV7-9 to TRBJ2-3; maybe TRBD1 (5 bases). The CDR3 has 13 amino acids. V was cut by 5 bases and J by 2 bases, with 8 bases left in between. Germline assignment: CDR1 SEHNR and CDR2 FQNEAQ (reference sequence). CDR3 sequence reads: CASSDRNTDTQYF. The CDR3 DNA reads as TGTGCCAGCAGCGACAGAAACACAGATACGCAGTATTTT.

V usage is TRBV7-9 and J usage is TRBJ2-5; D unclear. Trimming pared 5 bases from V and 5 bases from J, leaving 12 bases between. This CDR3 has 13 residues. In germline, CDR1 is SEHNR, CDR2 FQNEAQ (reference sequence). CDR3 DNA sequence: TGTGCCAGCAGCCCGTTTAAAACGGAGACCCAGTACTTC. Its protein is CASSPFKTETQYF.

This clonotype was seen a single time. CDR3 loop: CASSLRSTWDPYEQYF. CDR3 nucleotides: TGTGCCAGCAGTTTAAGGTCCACGTGGGATCCCTACGAGCAGTACTTC. The rearrangement links TRBV27 to TRBJ2-7; D is unresolved. Germline V CDR1 and CDR2: MNHEY, SMNVEV (reference sequence). Trimming removed 2 bases at V and 2 bases at J, with 16 bases between. The CDR3 runs 16 residues.

This rearrangement joins TRBV14 to TRBJ2-7; D gene uncertain. The end of the DNA is better explained by TRBJ2-5, so the J call may be wrong. Germline V gene data show CDR1 as SGHDN and CDR2 as FVKESK. The CDR3 is 14 amino acids. This chain's CDR3 is CASSQDRRIGTQYF. CDR3 nucleotides: TGTGCCAGCAGCCAAGATAGGAGAATCGGGACCCAGTACTTC.